This T cell receptor (beta chain) was identified in a study of vaccination and CD4 T cells after COVID-19 (dated by TCRdb to the early 2020s). Regarding the complete study: Convalescent patients had a positive SARS-CoV-2 result on nasal swab PCR, and of these patients, several had mild disease and one had severe disease. In the convalescent cohort there were six males and four females, among whom were two Hispanic individuals, seven Caucasians, two Asians and one multiracial person. Each participant got two doses of either the Pfizer-BioNTech BNT162b2 vaccine (n=8) or the Moderna mRNA-1273 vaccine (n=2). Post-COVID blood samples were collected from convalescent patients a median of approximately 93 days after diagnosis, with a range of about 35 to 180 days. Post-vaccine blood samples were obtained a median of about 70 days after the second vaccine dose, with a range of about 13 to 250 days. In 10 COVID-19 convalescent patients and a handful of infection-naive healthy vaccine recipients, the spike-specific CD4+ TCR repertoire before mRNA vaccination was compared with the repertoire after mRNA vaccination. Results and caveats for the whole study, not just this receptor: Nearly all vaccine-specific clones in convalescent patients (304 of 307) were mono-reactive for SARS-CoV-2 spike rather than cross-reactive with common cold coronaviruses. Among the post-vaccine SARS-CoV-2-reactive clones in convalescent patients, a median approximately 90% showed up only after vaccination, which suggests vaccine-specific priming. Relatively few convalescent patients were included in the study, and early timepoints after natural infection were not analyzed. The median number of SARS-CoV-2-reactive clonotypes rose from 21 after infection to 35 to 45 after vaccination, but the change was not significant.

CDR1 DFQATT and CDR2 SNEGSKA were looked up in the germline V gene (reference sequence). V ends up 5 bases short and J 4 bases short, with an unmatched junction base count of 23. The CDR3 holds 19 amino acids from the cysteine to the phenylalanine. Kept here is only the CDR3 DNA, which spans 57 bases and is read in frame from base 1. Library preparation was by PCR. Sequencing was performed on an Illumina iSeq 100. Regarding the original processing steps: Non-productive sequences were filtered out, and CDR3s that did not start with C, did not end with F or W, or were shorter than 7 amino acids were discarded. Similarity between CDR3 sequences was evaluated in R version 3.6.1 using Levenshtein distances (stringdist) and unrooted phylogenetic trees (ape). Using fastp at Q25 and MiXCR, TCRdb reprocessed the public reads and kept productive beta chains. All rows with the same CDR3 protein become a single entry with the most common DNA and genes. The V and J calls were not made by the authors but by TCRdb's processing. The sample profile shows 11,000 to 15,000 distinct CDR3 sequences; roughly 71% of them were found once. Less than 1.5% of the sample belongs to the ten largest clones.

Positive SARS-CoV-2 PCR tests in the convalescent patients dated from March to December 2020, before Alpha, Beta and Delta variants emerged in the United States. Ficoll-Paque Plus gradient centrifugation was used to isolate PBMCs from whole blood, and the isolated PBMCs were then either used fresh or cryopreserved at -140C. This clonotype appeared a single time. Its antigen target is currently unknown. Base qualities are not at hand, and no much larger clone is one base apart. One read is thin evidence. This receptor chain uses TRBV20-1 and TRBJ2-5, with TRBD2 matching 9 junction bases. The sequence came from a human donor who had recovered from COVID-19. The sequenced sample was CD4+ T cells from blood, obtained after SARS-CoV-2 vaccination. The DNA sequence follows: TGCAGTGCTTCCCCCGTTAGCGGGAGTTTATCGTTCATTGTAGAGACCCAGTACTTC. Translation gives CSASPVSGSLSFIVETQYF.